This T cell receptor beta chain was identified during a study of CD8 T cells in Susac syndrome. Random hexamers were used to reverse transcribe roughly 0.5 to 1 ug of RNA. One entry per CDR3 protein results from TCRdb running MiXCR on the immunoSEQ multiplex PCR reads. The table records 120,000 or so distinct CDR3 sequences, approximately 94% of them present only once. V gave up 8 bases and J gave up 4 bases, with 14 bases separating them. Germline CDR1 LNHDA, CDR2 SQIVND (reference sequence). CDR3 length equals 13 residues. Sequencing used CD4+ T cells from PBMCs. V gene TRBV19 combines with J gene TRBJ1-2, with D hard to call. The TCR was taken from a human donor with multiple sclerosis. In DNA, the CDR3 is TGTGCCAGTGGTGGCGAGGAGAGCTATGGCTACACCTTC. This gives the protein CASGGEESYGYTF. The variable domain in full, completed from reference TRBV19 and TRBJ1-2, reads DGGITQSPKYLFRKEGQNVTLSCEQNLNHDAMYWYRQDPGQGLRLIYYSQIVNDFQKGDIAEGYSVSREKKESFPLTVTSAQKNPTAFYLCASGGEESYGYTFGSGTRLTVV.